This T cell receptor beta chain was retrieved from a study of chemoradiotherapy in HPV16-positive cancers. Study-level background: Two HPV16-positive patients' cells yielded candidate HPV-specific clones and common motifs.

Only a few counts were recorded for this clone. Its antigen is undetermined. V trimming: 3 bases; J trimming: 2 bases; junction bases outside the gene matches: 4. CDR3 length equals 15 residues. Per the germline V gene, CDR1 is SGHDT and CDR2 is YYEEEE. Study findings and constraints: The functional HPV-specific definition rests on just a couple of HPV16-positive patients. Candidate HPV-specific clones and E7-related TCR motifs grew in tumor during treatment.

Repertoires were sampled repeatedly during chemoradiotherapy. The protocol was immunoSEQ multiplex PCR, while the TCRdb copy is restricted to in-frame clones and leaves out a portion. The sample shows 9,500 to 15,000 clones, about 60% of them seen only once. The rearrangement uses TRBV5-6 and TRBJ2-3; 9 bases are a match to TRBD2. The sequence was collected from a human donor with HPV-associated anogenital cancer. The material was obtained from a patient who underwent chemoradiotherapy. CDR3 in amino acids: CASSYGLANTDTQYF. Here the CDR3 DNA reads TGTGCCAGCAGCTACGGACTAGCGAACACAGATACGCAGTATTTT.